Presented here are 3 T cell receptor beta chains from one specimen sequenced in a study of graft-versus-host responses after intestinal transplantation. Assay: immunoSEQ multiplex PCR; the TCRdb copy retains only in-frame clones and omits some. The top ten hold roughly 12% of the sample, which has around 29,000 clones, about 90% seen once. The specimen was PBMCs, collected 450 to 480 days after intestinal transplantation. Every receptor here comes from a human patient who received an intestinal transplant, so some T cells may come from the graft donor.

The chain couples TRBV30 to TRBJ1-4; D not resolved. V was cut by 0 bases and J by 8 bases, with 7 bases left in between. CDR1 is GTSNPN, CDR2 SVGIG, per germline (reference sequence). This CDR3 spans 12 amino acids. CDR3 in DNA: TGTGCCTGGAGTGTAACTGGGGAAAAACTGTTTTTT. Translating it yields CAWSVTGEKLFF.

This rearrangement joins TRBV10-3 to TRBJ2-5; the D is unclear. V dropped 6 bases and J dropped 3 bases, with 11 bases sitting between them. CDR3 length: 13 amino acids. The V gene's germline CDR1 is ENHRY and CDR2 SYGVKD. The CDR3 loop is CAIRGPLEETQYF. CDR3 sequence (DNA): TGTGCCATCAGAGGTCCGTTAGAAGAGACCCAGTACTTC.

The rearrangement links TRBV5-1 to TRBJ2-2; 8 nucleotides match TRBD1. V was clipped by 4 bases and J by 2 bases; unmatched bases: 7. This CDR3 has 16 residues. In germline, CDR1 is SGHRS, CDR2 YFSETQ. The CDR3 region is CASSRTGGSNTGELFF. The DNA for the CDR3 is TGCGCCAGCAGCCGAACAGGGGGAAGTAACACCGGGGAGCTGTTTTTT.